Shown below are 21 T cell receptor beta chains from a single sample sequenced in a study of T cell responses to AZD1222 COVID-19 vaccine. Only in-frame clones appear in the TCRdb table, and some are missing; sequencing was by immunoSEQ multiplex PCR. The sample yields 120,000 to 150,000 clones, about 91% seen once. Material: peripheral blood, obtained on day 0 of AZD1222 vaccination. These receptor sequences come from an adult in good health.

The chain is built from TRBV27 and TRBJ1-3; TRBD1 might be the D (5 bases). V was clipped by 4 bases and J by 4 bases, with 11 bases between them. The germline CDR1 and CDR2 sequences are MNHEY and SMNVEV (reference sequence). The length of the CDR3 is 14 residues. CDR3 bases: TGTGCCAGCAGTTCAACAGGTTTCGGAAACACCATATATTTT. This codes for CASSSTGFGNTIYF.

The CDR3 loop reads CASSLWGRYGYTF. Here the CDR3 DNA reads TGTGCCAGCAGCCTCTGGGGTCGCTATGGCTACACCTTC. The V gene is TRBV28, the J gene TRBJ1-2; D is unresolved. The CDR3 totals 13 residues. Germline CDR1 is MDHEN and CDR2 is SYDVKM. Trimming cost V 6 bases and J 4 bases, with 12 bases left between them.

The V call is TRBV25-1, the J call TRBJ2-7; D may be TRBD2 (5 bases). V was pared by 3 bases and J by 4 bases, with 7 bases between. The germline V gene has CDR1 MGHDK and CDR2 SYGVNS. The CDR3 extends over 12 amino acids. CDR3 sequence: CASSDPGYEQYF. The DNA for the CDR3 is TGTGCCAGCAGTGATCCGGGGTACGAGCAGTACTTC.

The V and J genes are TRBV9 and TRBJ2-7; D might be TRBD1 (5 bases). The CDR3 spans 13 residues. V shed 4 bases and J shed 9 bases, with 17 bases lying between them. CDR1 SGDLS and CDR2 YYNGEE come from the germline V gene. As DNA, the CDR3 is TGTGCCAGCAGCCTAGGCGTGGGGCGTGGGCAGTACTTC. Protein: CASSLGVGRGQYF.

V is TRBV19 and J is TRBJ1-2, with a possible D match to TRBD1 (5 bases). The germline V and J ends were trimmed by 3 bases and 4 bases, with 21 bases remaining between them. The germline V gene has CDR1 LNHDA and CDR2 SQIVND (reference sequence). There are 17 residues in the CDR3. CDR3 region: CASSMARGLGFGYGYTF. The CDR3 DNA reads as TGTGCCAGTAGTATGGCGCGGGGCTTGGGGTTTGGCTATGGCTACACCTTC. Looking up the rest from reference TRBV19 and TRBJ1-2 gives the full variable domain: DGGITQSPKYLFRKEGQNVTLSCEQNLNHDAMYWYRQDPGQGLRLIYYSQIVNDFQKGDIAEGYSVSREKKESFPLTVTSAQKNPTAFYLCASSMARGLGFGYGYTFGSGTRLTVV.

The chain carries TRBV3-1 (or the pseudogene TRBV3-2) and TRBJ2-1, with no clear D. Germline V gene data show CDR1 as LGHDT and CDR2 as YNNKEL (reference sequence). V was trimmed by 5 bases and J by 4 bases, leaving 12 bases between them. This CDR3 has 14 residues. The CDR3 DNA sequence: TGTGCCAGCAGCTTAAGTACCGAGTACAATGAGCAGTTCTTC. Encoded protein: CASSLSTEYNEQFF.

The rearrangement uses TRBV5-1 and TRBJ1-1; no clear D gene. The germline V gene encodes CDR1 SGHRS and CDR2 YFSETQ. V lost 3 bases, J lost 6 bases, and 15 bases lay in between. The CDR3 length is 14 residues. Here the CDR3 DNA reads TGCGCCAGCAGCTCCCCCGCAGGTCACGCTGAAGCTTTCTTT. This translates into CASSSPAGHAEAFF.

CDR3 in amino acids: CASSIDGITEQFF. CDR3 DNA sequence: TGTGCCAGTAGTATAGACGGAATCACAGAGCAGTTCTTC. The chain has TRBV19 and TRBJ2-1; D gene uncertain. Germline CDR1 and CDR2: LNHDA and SQIVND (reference sequence). CDR3 length: 13 amino acids. Trimming stripped 0 bases from V and 10 bases from J, with 10 bases between.

In this sample, this clone turned up once. This sequence joins TRBV5-4 and TRBJ1-5; D remains ambiguous. CDR1 and CDR2 from the germline V gene are SGHNT and YYREEE (reference sequence). Trimming shortened V by 4 bases and J by 5 bases, and 13 bases separated the two germline ends. CDR3 length: 14 amino acids. The CDR3 DNA is TGTGCCAGCAGCCTACCGGGTCGCCATCAGCCCCAGCATTTT. It specifies CASSLPGRHQPQHF. Complete variable domain (other parts from reference TRBV5-4 and TRBJ1-5): ETGVTQSPTHLIKTRGQQVTLRCSSQSGHNTVSWYQQALGQGPQFIFQYYREEENGRGNFPPRFSGLQFPNYSSELNVNALELDDSALYLCASSLPGRHQPQHFGDGTRLSIL.

The CDR3 nucleotides are TGTGCCAGCAGCACGTCGGACAGGGGGCCCGAGCTCATAGATGAGCAGTTCTTC. It encodes CASSTSDRGPELIDEQFF. This sequence joins TRBV11-2 and TRBJ2-1; 11 bases align to TRBD1. With 5 bases clipped from V and 8 bases from J, the junction kept 17 bases outside the gene matches. This CDR3 spans 18 amino acids. From germline, CDR1 is SGHAT and CDR2 FQNNGV.

The chain recombines TRBV28 with TRBJ1-5; tentative D call: TRBD1 (6 bases). The CDR3 contains 13 residues. CDR1 and CDR2 (germline): MDHEN, SYDVKM. V gave up 2 bases and J gave up 7 bases, with 9 bases separating them. For the CDR3, the DNA is TGTGCCAGCAGTTTACACAGGGACCAGCCCCAGCATTTT. Protein: CASSLHRDQPQHF.

The chain employs TRBV19 and TRBJ2-5; D uncertain. Trimming left V 1 base short and J 4 bases short, with 7 bases between. The CDR3 covers 13 residues. Germline assignment: CDR1 LNHDA and CDR2 SQIVND (reference sequence). For the CDR3, the DNA is TGTGCCAGTAGTATAGGAGGCGGAGAGACCCAGTACTTC. It specifies CASSIGGGETQYF.

This clone occurred once. CDR3 residues: CASSWGVGGLSQPQHF. The CDR3 DNA follows: TGTGCCAGCAGTTGGGGTGTAGGAGGGTTGAGCCAGCCCCAGCATTTT. This chain joins TRBV28 and TRBJ1-5, with unresolved D. This CDR3 is built from 16 residues. Trimming took off 4 bases at V and 7 bases at J, with 20 bases between the two ends. Germline values: CDR1 MDHEN, CDR2 SYDVKM.

This chain uses TRBV18 with TRBJ2-7; D may be TRBD2 (6 bases). V lost 2 bases, J lost 4 bases, and 12 bases lay in between. In germline, CDR1 is KGHSH, CDR2 LQKENI. The CDR3 spans 14 residues. The CDR3 is CASSPKAGLYEQYF. DNA of the CDR3: TGTGCCAGCTCACCAAAGGCGGGATTATACGAGCAGTACTTC.

This clone was counted a few times. The CDR3 loop reads CATSDGAGGVYEQYF. CDR3 sequence (DNA): TGTGCCACCAGTGATGGGGCAGGGGGAGTCTACGAGCAGTACTTC. This rearrangement joins TRBV24-1 to TRBJ2-7, with 7 bases aligning to TRBD1. The CDR3 is 15 residues long. Germline V gene sequence: CDR1 KGHDR, CDR2 SFDVKD. V shed 3 bases and J 3 bases; nucleotides not matched to a gene: 7.

This chain joins TRBV19 and TRBJ1-3, with 9 bases that match TRBD1. In germline, CDR1 is LNHDA, CDR2 SQIVND (reference sequence). The CDR3 is made up of 16 amino acids. The V gene end was trimmed by 5 bases and the J gene end by 0 bases; junction bases not matched to a gene: 5. This CDR3 reads CASSSDRGFSGNTIYF. As DNA, the CDR3 is TGTGCCAGTAGTTCAGACAGGGGGTTCTCTGGAAACACCATATATTTT. Drawing the rest from reference TRBV19 and TRBJ1-3, the complete variable domain is DGGITQSPKYLFRKEGQNVTLSCEQNLNHDAMYWYRQDPGQGLRLIYYSQIVNDFQKGDIAEGYSVSREKKESFPLTVTSAQKNPTAFYLCASSSDRGFSGNTIYFGEGSWLTVV.

The CDR3 sequence is CASSLGNRPDTQYF. The DNA for the CDR3 is TGTGCCAGCAGCTTGGGGAATCGCCCAGATACGCAGTATTTT. V is TRBV5-4 and J is TRBJ2-3, with D hard to call. Germline-derived CDR1 and CDR2 are SGHNT and YYREEE (reference sequence). The CDR3 is made up of 14 amino acids. Trimming took off 0 bases at V and 4 bases at J, with 9 bases between the two ends.

The chain couples TRBV27 to TRBJ1-4; D is unclear. The CDR3 has 13 amino acids. Germline V gene data show CDR1 as MNHEY and CDR2 as SMNVEV (reference sequence). Trimming removed 10 bases from V and 3 bases from J, with 12 bases in between. CDR3 nucleotides: TGTGCCACCGCCCGGGTGGCTAATGAAAAACTGTTTTTT. This codes for CATARVANEKLFF.

The V call is TRBV4-3, the J call TRBJ2-5; D gene unclear. V shed 2 bases and J shed 4 bases, with 8 bases lying between them. There are 13 residues in the CDR3. Germline CDR1 is LGHNA and CDR2 is YSLEER. The CDR3 sequence: CASSQSYGETQYF. The CDR3 DNA reads as TGCGCCAGCAGCCAAAGCTATGGAGAGACCCAGTACTTC.

This chain uses TRBV27 with TRBJ2-7; 9 bases are shared with TRBD1. The germline V gene encodes CDR1 MNHEY and CDR2 SMNVEV (reference sequence). V shed 2 bases, J shed 3 bases, and the junction held 5 bases outside the gene matches. The CDR3 extends over 15 amino acids. CDR3 region: CASSLTGTGIYEQYF. The CDR3 region has the DNA TGTGCCAGCAGTTTAACCGGGACAGGGATCTACGAGCAGTACTTC.

The chain combines TRBV28 with TRBJ1-3; weak D call: TRBD1 (6 bases). V was clipped by 10 bases and J by 8 bases, with 12 bases between them. The CDR3 sequence is 11 residues long. CDR1 and CDR2 (germline): MDHEN, SYDVKM. CDR3 sequence reads: CATEGEDTIYF. For the CDR3, the DNA is TGTGCCACCGAGGGGGAGGACACCATATATTTT.